One and the same sample provided the 24 T cell receptor beta chains below, sequenced in a study of blood T cells in healthy people across ages. The authors ran a second PCR of about 7 to 12 cycles using a sample-barcoded 5' primer and a J-beta primer mix. TCRdb re-called the 5' RACE reads with MiXCR, one entry per CDR3 protein. This sample yields fewer than 800,000 distinct CDR3 sequences, of which less than 40% are seen a single time; roughly 14% belongs to the top ten. Sequences were obtained from blood. These receptors originate from a woman older than 75 in good health.

This clonotype was found many times. The chain uses TRBV4-1 and TRBJ1-4; possibly TRBD1 for D (6 bases). With 3 bases removed from V and 5 bases from J, the gap between germline ends came to 25 bases. The CDR3 sequence is 19 residues long. Germline V CDR1 and CDR2: MGHRA, YSYEKL. This chain's CDR3 is CASSHRVIGLGGPNEKLFF. The DNA for the CDR3 is TGCGCCAGCAGCCACCGGGTCATTGGCCTAGGGGGGCCAAATGAAAAACTGTTTTTT.

This clonotype was counted ten times or more. The chain recombines TRBV9 with TRBJ2-7; D may be TRBD1 (6 bases). Trimming cost V 2 bases and J 0 bases, with 12 bases left between them. The CDR3 spans 15 residues. Per germline, CDR1 SGDLS and CDR2 YYNGEE. The CDR3 protein is CASSVSQGISYEQYF. CDR3 coding DNA: TGTGCCAGCAGCGTGTCTCAGGGGATCTCCTACGAGCAGTACTTC.

This clonotype was seen ten or more times. V gene TRBV7-2 combines with J gene TRBJ2-7; possible D gene TRBD1, 5 bases. The V gene lost 0 bases and the J gene lost 2 bases, with 8 bases spanning the gap. CDR3 size: 14 residues. CDR1 SGHTA and CDR2 FQGNSA come from the germline V gene. The CDR3 here is CASSLASRAYEQYF. The CDR3 nucleotides are TGTGCCAGCAGCTTAGCGTCCAGGGCCTACGAGCAGTACTTC.

This clonotype was seen repeatedly, ten times or more. The chain uses TRBV5-5 and TRBJ1-2; D is uncertain. The CDR3 totals 15 residues. CDR1 SGHKS and CDR2 YYEKEE come from the germline V gene (reference sequence). V shed 0 bases and J shed 0 bases, with 9 bases lying between them. The CDR3: CASSLVPDSNYGYTF. The CDR3 DNA sequence: TGTGCCAGCAGCTTGGTTCCAGATTCTAACTATGGCTACACCTTC.

About this clonotype: This clone may be a read error of a much larger clone one base away. The chain combines TRBV11-2 with TRBJ2-1, with D possibly TRBD2 on 6 matching bases. The CDR3 loop spans 15 amino acids. Germline V gene data show CDR1 as SGHAT and CDR2 as FQNNGV. DNA of the CDR3: TGTACCAGCAGGGCGATTAGCGGCAGAAACAATGAGCAGTTCTTC. Translation: CTSRAISGRNNEQFF.

The V gene is TRBV4-1, the J gene TRBJ2-3; 9 nucleotides agree with TRBD2. Germline loops: CDR1 MGHRA, CDR2 YSYEKL. J was trimmed by 1 base and V by 0 bases; bases with no gene match: 2. The length of the CDR3 is 16 residues. The CDR3 nucleotides read TGCGCCAGCAGCCAAGAAATAGCGGGAGGCACAGATACGCAGTATTTT. Amino acid sequence: CASSQEIAGGTDTQYF.

This clonotype showed up many times. The V gene is TRBV5-1, the J gene TRBJ1-2; 8 positions match TRBD1. CDR1 is SGHRS and CDR2 is YFSETQ in the germline V gene. V lost 5 bases to trimming and J lost 7 bases; unmatched junction nucleotides: 13. The CDR3 is 15 amino acids. CDR3 amino acids: CASRTSGGASGGYTF. The CDR3 bases are TGCGCCAGCAGAACCTCAGGGGGCGCATCGGGTGGCTACACCTTC.

This clonotype was seen ten or more times. This chain connects TRBV6-5 to TRBJ1-2, with 7 bases that match TRBD1. The CDR3 loop spans 15 amino acids. Germline V gene lookup returns CDR1 MNHEY and CDR2 SVGAGI. V lost 6 bases to trimming and J lost 2 bases; unmatched junction nucleotides: 9. Written as DNA, the CDR3 is TGTGCCAGCAGAACACCTAAGACAGGGAACTATGGCTACACCTTC. Amino acids: CASRTPKTGNYGYTF.

CDR3 coding DNA: TGTGCCTGGAACAGGGGAAGCTACGAGCAGTACTTC. This gives the protein CAWNRGSYEQYF. V and J are TRBV30 and TRBJ2-7, with 7 bases identical to TRBD1. Germline V gives CDR1 GTSNPN, CDR2 SVGIG (reference sequence). This CDR3 has 12 amino acids. The junction had 3 bases not matched to a gene; V was cut back by 4 bases and J by 3 bases.

The chain links TRBV7-2 to TRBJ2-4, with TRBD1 matching 9 bases. The trim removed 1 base at V and 10 bases at J, leaving 8 bases unmatched. Germline V gives CDR1 SGHTA, CDR2 FQGNSA. This CDR3 has 15 amino acids. CDR3 region: CASSLERGTGLIQYF. CDR3 sequence (DNA): TGTGCCAGCAGCTTAGAGCGAGGGACAGGGCTTATTCAGTACTTC.

This clonotype was counted many times. The chain couples TRBV6-5 to TRBJ2-3, with D perhaps TRBD1 (6 bases). The CDR3 consists of 12 residues. Germline lookup yields CDR1 MNHEY and CDR2 SVGAGI. V lost 7 bases, J lost 8 bases, and 13 bases lay in between. CDR3 bases: TGTGCCAGCAATGCAGGGGCCGGTACGCAGTATTTT. It translates to CASNAGAGTQYF.

The V gene is TRBV7-8, the J gene TRBJ2-1, with D perhaps TRBD1 or TRBD2 (6 bases each). V lost 3 bases and J lost 6, with 15 bases in between. Germline V gene lookup returns CDR1 SGHVS and CDR2 FQNEAQ. This CDR3 region has 15 residues. The CDR3 nucleotides are TGTGCCAGCAGCTTGCGGGACACAGTTAGCAATGAGCAGTTCTTC. Translation gives CASSLRDTVSNEQFF.

This clonotype was found many times. At one end, the junction sequence differs from germline, possibly due to a read error. This chain connects TRBV20-1 to TRBJ2-5, with D perhaps matching TRBD2 (6 bases). This CDR3 is built from 13 residues. CDR1 DFQATT and CDR2 SNEGSKA come from the germline V gene (reference sequence). The CDR3 here is CSARDWGGETQYF. For the CDR3, the DNA is TGCAGTGCAAGAGACTGGGGAGGAGAGACCCAGTACTTC.

This clonotype was observed at least ten times. This chain connects TRBV13 to TRBJ2-5; 9 bases are shared with TRBD1. V gave up 5 bases and J gave up 7 bases; unmatched junction bases: 8. The CDR3 sequence is 14 residues long. Germline CDR1 reads PRHDT; CDR2 reads FYEKMQ (reference sequence). CDR3 region: CASSQQGAGGTQYF. DNA for the CDR3: TGTGCCAGCAGCCAACAGGGGGCAGGAGGGACCCAGTACTTC.

The chain has TRBV27 and TRBJ1-5, with D perhaps matching TRBD1 (6 bases). Germline CDR1 MNHEY, CDR2 SMNVEV (reference sequence). V was shortened by 6 bases and J by 4 bases, with 16 bases between the two germline ends. The CDR3 contains 15 residues. CDR3 amino acids: CASSSRRGGNQPQHF. The CDR3, as DNA: TGTGCCAGCAGCTCGCGGCGAGGGGGGAATCAGCCCCAGCATTTT.

This clonotype was counted ten times or more. This chain connects TRBV27 to TRBJ2-5, with D possibly TRBD1 on 5 matching bases. The CDR3 has 15 residues. Germline loops: CDR1 MNHEY, CDR2 SMNVEV (reference sequence). The V end lost 2 bases, the J end lost 2 bases, and 12 bases lay between the germline ends. The CDR3 protein is CASSLRQGQQETQYF. The CDR3 DNA sequence: TGTGCCAGCAGTTTAAGGCAGGGCCAACAAGAGACCCAGTACTTC.

In its sample, this clonotype was seen once. The chain links TRBV5-1 to TRBJ2-3, with 7 bases aligning to TRBD2. Germline loops: CDR1 SGHRS, CDR2 YFSETQ. CDR3 length equals 16 residues. With V trimmed by 8 bases and J by 1 base, 13 bases remained unmatched. The CDR3 protein is CASYQRPAGGTDTQYF. The CDR3 DNA reads as TGCGCCAGTTACCAGCGCCCCGCGGGAGGCACAGATACGCAGTATTTT. The variable domain in full, with the rest retrieved from reference TRBV5-1 and TRBJ2-3, is KAGVTQTPRYLIKTRGQQVTLSCSPISGHRSVSWYQQTPGQGLQFLFEYFSETQRNKGNFPGRFSGRQFSNSRSEMNVSTLELGDSALYLCASYQRPAGGTDTQYFGPGTRLTVL.

The table lists this clonotype with many counts. The gene calls are TRBV6-2 or TRBV6-3 and TRBJ2-3; 9 bases map to TRBD2. Germline V gives CDR1 MNHEY, CDR2 SVGEGT. This CDR3 region has 16 residues. Trimming took 5 bases from V and 5 from J; bases not matched to a gene: 11. CDR3 bases: TGTGCCAGCAGTATTGCCGCGGGGGGGCCCCGAGATACGCAGTATTTT. This translates into CASSIAAGGPRDTQYF.

This clonotype was counted ten times or more. The rearrangement joins TRBV7-3 to TRBJ1-2; 10 bases are a match to TRBD1. V dropped 2 bases and J dropped 2; count of bases not matched to a gene: 14. Germline-derived CDR1 and CDR2 are SGHTA and FQGTGA. The CDR3 has 19 residues. The DNA of the CDR3 is TGTGCCAGCAGCTTATCACCGGGACAGGGGAGGAAGTTGAACTATGGCTACACCTTC. Protein sequence: CASSLSPGQGRKLNYGYTF.

The rearrangement uses TRBV12-3 or TRBV12-4 and TRBJ2-7, with 13 bases fitting TRBD2. The CDR3 consists of 18 residues. Unmatched junction bases numbered 17, after V lost 5 bases and J lost 7 bases. The CDR3 DNA reads as TGTGCCAGCAGTCTCGGGACTAGCGGGGCCAGGGGACACAATGAGCAGTACTTC. As protein: CASSLGTSGARGHNEQYF.

This clonotype has at least ten counts. This sequence joins TRBV6-5 and TRBJ1-6; 7 bases agree with TRBD1. The CDR3 runs 14 residues. Germline V gives CDR1 MNHEY, CDR2 SVGAGI. V was pared by 8 bases and J by 8 bases, with 9 bases of the junction left unmatched. The CDR3 region is CASRVPGQYSPLHF. The CDR3 DNA sequence: TGTGCCAGCCGAGTCCCGGGACAGTATTCACCCCTCCACTTT.

This clonotype was seen a handful of times. The rearrangement joins TRBV3-1 to TRBJ1-5; D gene ambiguous. Trimming pared 5 bases from V and 4 bases from J, leaving 18 bases between. This CDR3 region has 16 residues. CDR1 is LGHDT, CDR2 YNNKEL, per germline (reference sequence). The CDR3 protein is CASSGGTPAGNQPQHF. CDR3 nucleotides: TGTGCCAGCAGCGGTGGAACACCGGCGGGGAATCAGCCCCAGCATTTT.

The rearrangement links TRBV28 to TRBJ1-5; maybe TRBD1 (5 bases). The V end lost 6 bases, the J end lost 6 bases, and 18 bases lay between the germline ends. The CDR3 covers 15 residues. The germline CDR1 and CDR2 sequences are MDHEN and SYDVKM. CDR3 loop: CASRIQGFAPQPQHF. The CDR3 DNA is TGTGCCAGCAGAATTCAGGGTTTTGCCCCTCAGCCCCAGCATTTT.

This clonotype was counted a few times. This chain uses TRBV7-2 with TRBJ2-1; D perhaps matches TRBD2 (5 bases). Looked up from germline, CDR1 is SGHTA and CDR2 is FQGNSA. The CDR3 runs 13 residues. Trimming shortened V by 5 bases and J by 13 bases, and 18 bases separated the two germline ends. The DNA for the CDR3 is TGTGCCAGCAGCCCCAGCGGTGAAGAGACCCAGTTCTTC. Protein: CASSPSGEETQFF.